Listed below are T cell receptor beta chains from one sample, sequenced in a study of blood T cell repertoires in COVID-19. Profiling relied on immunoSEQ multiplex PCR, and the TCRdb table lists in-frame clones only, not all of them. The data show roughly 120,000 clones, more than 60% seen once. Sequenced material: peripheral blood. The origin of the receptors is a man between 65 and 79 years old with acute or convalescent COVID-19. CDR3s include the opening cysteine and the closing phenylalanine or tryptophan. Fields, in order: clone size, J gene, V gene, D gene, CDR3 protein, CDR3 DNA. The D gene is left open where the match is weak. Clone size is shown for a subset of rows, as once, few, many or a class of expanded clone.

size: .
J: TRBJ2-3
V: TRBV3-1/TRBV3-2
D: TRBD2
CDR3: CASSQGRLAGITDTQYF
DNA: TGTGCCAGCAGCCAGGGACGACTAGCGGGGATCACAGATACGCAGTATTTT

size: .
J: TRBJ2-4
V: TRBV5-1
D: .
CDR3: CASSAQGGRDIQYF
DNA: TGCGCCAGCAGCGCCCAAGGGGGTAGGGACATTCAGTACTTC

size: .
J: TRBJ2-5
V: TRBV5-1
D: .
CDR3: CASSLGQPLETQYF
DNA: TGCGCCAGCAGCTTAGGACAACCTTTGGAGACCCAGTACTTC

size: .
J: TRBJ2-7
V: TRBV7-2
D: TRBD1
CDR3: CASSLAQGAIEQYF
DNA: TGTGCCAGCAGCTTAGCGCAGGGGGCTATCGAGCAGTACTTC

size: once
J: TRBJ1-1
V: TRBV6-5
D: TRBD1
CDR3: CASSRGQATEAFF
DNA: TGTGCCAGCAGCCGCGGACAGGCAACTGAAGCTTTCTTT

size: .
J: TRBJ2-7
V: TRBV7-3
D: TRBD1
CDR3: CASSERTGTGYEQYF
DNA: TGTGCCAGCAGCGAACGGACAGGCACCGGATACGAGCAGTACTTC

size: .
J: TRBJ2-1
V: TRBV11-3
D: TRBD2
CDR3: CASSFGGSSYNEQFF
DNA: TGTGCCAGCAGCTTCGGCGGGAGCTCCTACAATGAGCAGTTCTTC

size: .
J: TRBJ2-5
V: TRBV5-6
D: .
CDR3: CASSLGQGETQYF
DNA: TGTGCCAGCAGCTTGGGGCAGGGGGAGACCCAGTACTTC

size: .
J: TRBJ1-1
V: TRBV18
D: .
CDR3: CASSPQRIGGNTEAFF
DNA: TGTGCCAGCTCACCACAACGTATAGGGGGGAACACTGAAGCTTTCTTT

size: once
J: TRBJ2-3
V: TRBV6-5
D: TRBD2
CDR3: CASSFGGATDTQYF
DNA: TGTGCCAGCAGCTTCGGGGGGGCGACAGATACGCAGTATTTT

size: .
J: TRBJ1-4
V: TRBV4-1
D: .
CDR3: CASSRFGGRSAEKLFF
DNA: TGCGCCAGCAGCCGCTTCGGGGGACGGAGCGCGGAAAAACTGTTTTTT

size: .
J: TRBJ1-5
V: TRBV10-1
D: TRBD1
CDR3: CASSLQGVNQPQHF
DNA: TGCGCCAGCAGCCTTCAGGGGGTCAATCAGCCCCAGCATTTT

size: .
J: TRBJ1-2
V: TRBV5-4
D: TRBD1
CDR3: CASSLAGGTGGYTF
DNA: TGTGCCAGCAGCTTGGCAGGGGGCACGGGTGGCTACACCTTC

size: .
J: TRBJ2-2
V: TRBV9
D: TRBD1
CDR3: CASRQGADTGELFF
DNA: TGTGCCAGCAGGCAGGGGGCGGACACCGGGGAGCTGTTTTTT

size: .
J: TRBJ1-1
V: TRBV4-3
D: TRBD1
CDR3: CASSPRTGRTEAFF
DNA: TGCGCCAGCAGCCCCAGGACAGGGAGGACTGAAGCTTTCTTT